This T cell receptor beta chain was recorded in a study of shared clonotypes between healthy human individuals. Whole-study context: The donors, a couple of women and a few men, were aged 18 to 49.

The CDR3 loop spans 14 amino acids. Germline values: CDR1 SGDLS, CDR2 YYNGEE. With 4 bases removed from V and 0 bases from J, the gap between germline ends came to 11 bases. Clones were read by immunoSEQ multiplex PCR, and TCRdb kept only the in-frame ones, dropping some. The sample includes more than 900,000 clones, approximately 80% seen only once; the top ten take 0.5% to 0.65%. Specimen: memory CD4+ T cells from PBMCs. Stated subset: CD45RA-negative fraction. The chain joins TRBV9 to TRBJ2-7; a weak D match, TRBD1 (6 bases). This clonotype originated in a man aged 18-30 years in good health. Some clones in this sample may be carry-over from other donors' samples. The CDR3 protein is CASSPQGSSYEQYF. The DNA of the CDR3 is TGTGCCAGCAGCCCTCAGGGGAGCTCCTACGAGCAGTACTTC. Drawing the rest from reference TRBV9 and TRBJ2-7, the complete variable domain is DSGVTQTPKHLITATGQRVTLRCSPRSGDLSVYWYQQSLDQGLQFLIQYYNGEERAKGNILERFSAQQFPDLHSELNLSSLELGDSALYFCASSPQGSSYEQYFGPGTRLTVT.